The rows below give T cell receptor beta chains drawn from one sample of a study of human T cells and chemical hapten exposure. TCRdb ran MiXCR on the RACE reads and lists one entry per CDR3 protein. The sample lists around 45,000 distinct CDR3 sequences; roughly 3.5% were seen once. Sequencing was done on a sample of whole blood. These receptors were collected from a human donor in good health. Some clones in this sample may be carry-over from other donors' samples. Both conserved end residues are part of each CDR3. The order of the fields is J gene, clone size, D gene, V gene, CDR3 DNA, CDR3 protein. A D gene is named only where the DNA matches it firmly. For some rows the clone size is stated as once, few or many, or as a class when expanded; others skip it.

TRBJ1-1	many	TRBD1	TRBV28	TGTGCCAGCAGCCCTAGGACAGGGGGCGTCTCATTGAACACTGAAGCTTTCTTT	CASSPRTGGVSLNTEAFF
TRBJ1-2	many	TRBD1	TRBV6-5	TGTGCCAGCAGACCTAGACAGGGCGCGAACTATGGCTACACCTTC	CASRPRQGANYGYTF
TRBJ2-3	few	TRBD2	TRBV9	TGTGCCAGCAGCGTAGTGGGGGGACTAGCGGGAGGGCAAGATACGCAGTATTTT	CASSVVGGLAGGQDTQYF
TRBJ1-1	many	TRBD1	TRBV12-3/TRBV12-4	TGTGCCAGCAGTTTGGGACAGGTGGGAGACACTGAAGCTTTCTTT	CASSLGQVGDTEAFF
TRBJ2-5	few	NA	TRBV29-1	TGCAGCGAGATCAGTAGGCAAGAGACCCAGTACTTC	CSEISRQETQYF
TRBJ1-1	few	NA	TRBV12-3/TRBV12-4	TGTGCCAGCAGGCTCGGCATTCCGGCCACTGAAGCTTTCTTT	CASRLGIPATEAFF
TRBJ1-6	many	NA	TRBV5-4	TGTGCCAGCAGCTTGGCCGGGCGGACGGGTGTACCCCTCCACTTT	CASSLAGRTGVPLHF
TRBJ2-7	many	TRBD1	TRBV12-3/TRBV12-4	TGTGCCAGCAGGCCCGGGACAGCAGACGAGCAGTACTTC	CASRPGTADEQYF
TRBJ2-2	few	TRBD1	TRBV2	TGTGCCAGCAGAGAAACAGGGGTAAACACCGGGGAGCTGTTTTTT	CASRETGVNTGELFF
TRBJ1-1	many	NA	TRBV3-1	TGTGCCAGCAGCCGAGCCAGGGGCACTGAAGCTTTCTTT	CASSRARGTEAFF
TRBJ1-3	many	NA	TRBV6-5	TGTGCCAGCTCGGGGTCTACAGCTTCTGGAAACACCATATATTTT	CASSGSTASGNTIYF
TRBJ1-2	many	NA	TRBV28	TGTGCCAGCACCGAAGGCGACAGGTTCTATGGCTACACCTTC	CASTEGDRFYGYTF
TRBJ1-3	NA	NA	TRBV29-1	TGCAGCGTATCAGGGTCCTTAGGAAACACCATATATTTT	CSVSGSLGNTIYF
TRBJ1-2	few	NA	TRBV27	TGTGCCAGCAGTTTATCCCCAGGCGGAAACTATGGCTACACCTTC	CASSLSPGGNYGYTF
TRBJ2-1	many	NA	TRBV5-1	TGCGCCAGCAATAGCGGAGTGGACAATGAGCAGTTCTTC	CASNSGVDNEQFF
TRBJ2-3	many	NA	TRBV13	TGTGCCAGCAGCCATCTTCCGTCGACTAGGGATAGGACAGATACGCAGTATTTT	CASSHLPSTRDRTDTQYF
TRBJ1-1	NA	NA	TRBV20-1	TGCAGTGCGAGCACCTCCACTGAAGCTTTCTTT	CSASTSTEAFF
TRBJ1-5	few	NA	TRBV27	TGTGCCAGCAGTTTCAGCCTGGGGGCCAGTCAGCCCCAGCATTTT	CASSFSLGASQPQHF
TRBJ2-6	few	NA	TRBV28	TGTGCCAGCAGTTTAGATGGGACTCGGTCTGGGGCCAACGTCCTGACTTTC	CASSLDGTRSGANVLTF
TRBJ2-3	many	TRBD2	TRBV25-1	TGTGCCAGCAGGCGGGAGGGCACAGATACGCAGTATTTT	CASRREGTDTQYF
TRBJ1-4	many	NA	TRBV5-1	TGCGCCAGCAGCTTGGCGCGGGGGACTAATGAAAAACTGTTTTTT	CASSLARGTNEKLFF
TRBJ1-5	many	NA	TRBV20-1	TGCAGTGCTAGAGGGGGGGGGAATCAGCCCCAGCATTTT	CSARGGGNQPQHF
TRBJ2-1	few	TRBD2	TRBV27	TGTGCCAGCAGTTCCCTTTCTAGCGGGAGCTCCAATGAGCAGTTCTTC	CASSSLSSGSSNEQFF
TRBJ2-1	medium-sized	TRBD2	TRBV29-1	TGCAGCGTACCGACTAGCGGGAGGGGTGAGCAGTTCTTC	CSVPTSGRGEQFF
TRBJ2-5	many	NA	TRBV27	TGTGCCAGCAGTTTAGATTCGGGTCCCCTAGAGACCCAGTACTTC	CASSLDSGPLETQYF
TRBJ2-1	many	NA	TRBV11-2	TGTGCCAGCAGCGGGGGGACGGTGGGATTGGAGCAGTTCTTC	CASSGGTVGLEQFF
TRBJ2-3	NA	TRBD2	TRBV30	TGTGCCTGGAGTCTAGCCAGCGGGAGAGCAGATACGCAGTATTTT	CAWSLASGRADTQYF
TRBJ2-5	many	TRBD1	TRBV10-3	TGTGCCATCAGTTCCGGACAGGGACAAGAGACCCAGTACTTC	CAISSGQGQETQYF
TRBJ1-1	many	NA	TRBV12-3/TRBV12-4	TGTGCCAGCAGTTTGGTGAACACTGAAGCTTTCTTT	CASSLVNTEAFF
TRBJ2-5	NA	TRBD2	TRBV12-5	TGTGCTAGTGGTTTGGTACATCCTGATGGACTAGCGGGCCCTTTC	CASGLVHPDGLAGPF
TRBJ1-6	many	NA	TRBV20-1	TGCAGTGCTAGGTCCGAGGCCAGTGATGCGTCACCCCTCCACTTT	CSARSEASDASPLHF
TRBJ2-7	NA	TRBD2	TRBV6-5	TGTGCCAGCAGTTACTATCCGCGGGAGGGCTACGAGCAGTACTTC	CASSYYPREGYEQYF
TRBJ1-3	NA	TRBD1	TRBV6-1	TGTGCCAGCAGCGGAGGGGGCCGTGGAAACACCATATATTTT	CASSGGGRGNTIYF
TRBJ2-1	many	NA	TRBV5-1	TGCGCCAGCAGCGAAGGGCGTCTGATCTCCTACAATGAGCAGTTCTTC	CASSEGRLISYNEQFF
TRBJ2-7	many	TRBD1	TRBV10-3	TGTGCCATCAGTGAGTCCATAGGGACAGCCTACGAGCAGTACTTC	CAISESIGTAYEQYF
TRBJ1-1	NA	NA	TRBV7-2	TGTGCCAGCAGCCCCGGTGACCCCTCGGGCACTGAAGCTTTCTTT	CASSPGDPSGTEAFF
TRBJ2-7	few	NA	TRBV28	TGTGCCAGCAGTTTTGGGAGAGAAACGGACGAGCAGTACTTC	CASSFGRETDEQYF
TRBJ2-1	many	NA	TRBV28	TGTGCCAGCAGCCCAGGGACCACCTACAATGAGCAGTTCTTC	CASSPGTTYNEQFF
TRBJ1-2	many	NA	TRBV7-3	TGTGCCAGCAGTCCTAACAAGGTGAATGGCGGCTACACCTTC	CASSPNKVNGGYTF
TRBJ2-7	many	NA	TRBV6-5	TGTGCCAGCACCAGGGACTACGAGCAGTACTTC	CASTRDYEQYF
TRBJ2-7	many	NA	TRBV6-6	TGTGCCAGCAGTCCGCGGGTTGCCTACGAGCAGTACTTC	CASSPRVAYEQYF